The 13 T cell receptor beta chains listed next were all sequenced from one sample in a study of control samples from healthy donors and cancer patients. Data came from immunoSEQ multiplex PCR; TCRdb stores just in-frame clones and leaves some out. The data hold over 150,000 clones, with almost 90% observed a single time. Input material: blood. The receptors derive from a woman in her fifties or sixties in good health.

The chain employs TRBV30 and TRBJ2-2; D call uncertain. Germline CDR1 GTSNPN, CDR2 SVGIG (reference sequence). The CDR3 length is 15 residues. V lost 5 bases and J 5 bases, leaving 18 bases between the germline ends. CDR3 sequence reads: CAWGGRRLTTGELFF. CDR3 nucleotide sequence: TGTGCCTGGGGTGGACGCCGACTCACTACCGGGGAGCTGTTTTTT.

J is TRBJ2-2 and V is TRBV19; no clear D. CDR1 is LNHDA, CDR2 SQIVND, per germline (reference sequence). The CDR3 is 13 amino acids. Trimming stripped 5 bases from V and 5 bases from J, with 9 bases between. CDR3: CASSPSWTGELFF. The CDR3 DNA reads TGTGCCAGTAGTCCATCTTGGACCGGGGAGCTGTTTTTT.

The chain is built from TRBV6-5 and TRBJ2-7; D is unresolved. The ends were cut back, 0 bases at V and 6 bases at J, with 18 bases in the middle. The CDR3 is 16 residues long. In germline, CDR1 is MNHEY, CDR2 SVGAGI. The CDR3 spells CASSYSGRSARSEQYF. DNA of the CDR3: TGTGCCAGCAGTTACTCGGGTCGGAGCGCGCGATCCGAGCAGTACTTC.

The rearrangement uses TRBV20-1 and TRBJ1-1; D is unclear. V was cut by 6 bases and J by 5 bases, with 10 bases left in between. The V gene's germline CDR1 is DFQATT and CDR2 SNEGSKA (reference sequence). This CDR3 comprises 11 residues. Here the CDR3 DNA reads TGCAGTGCGACACCAGCGACTGAAGCTTTCTTT. Its translation is CSATPATEAFF.

The chain carries TRBV5-4 and TRBJ2-3; the D gene is possibly TRBD1 (6 bases). The CDR3 runs to 15 residues. CDR1 is SGHNT and CDR2 is YYREEE in the germline V gene (reference sequence). The V and J ends lost 4 bases and 2 bases respectively, with 14 bases between them. CDR3 sequence reads: CASSRRDRPTDTQYF. In DNA, the CDR3 is TGTGCCAGCAGCCGACGAGACAGGCCCACAGATACGCAGTATTTT.

The chain uses TRBV5-1 and TRBJ1-2, with 8 positions matching TRBD1. The length of the CDR3 is 15 residues. CDR1 and CDR2 (germline): SGHRS, YFSETQ. The V gene end was trimmed by 4 bases and the J gene end by 2 bases; junction bases not matched to a gene: 7. CDR3 DNA: TGCGCCAGCAGCAGCACCGGACAGGGAAACTATGGCTACACCTTC. Translating gives CASSSTGQGNYGYTF.

This clone was observed once. The chain recombines TRBV18 with TRBJ1-6; a weak D match, TRBD1 (5 bases). Per the germline V gene, CDR1 is KGHSH and CDR2 is LQKENI. V was clipped by 3 bases and J by 7 bases, with 13 bases between them. This CDR3 spans 15 amino acids. The CDR3 bases are TGTGCCAGCTCACCCGTGGCAGGGATGAATTCACCCCTCCACTTT. Its protein is CASSPVAGMNSPLHF. Full variable domain (remainder filled in from reference TRBV18 and TRBJ1-6): NAGVMQNPRHLVRRRGQEARLRCSPMKGHSHVYWYRQLPEEGLKFMVYLQKENIIDESGMPKERFSAEFPKEGPSILRIQQVVRGDSAAYFCASSPVAGMNSPLHFGNGTRLTVT.

V gene TRBV13 combines with J gene TRBJ2-7, with 9 bases lining up with TRBD2. Germline CDR1 and CDR2: PRHDT and FYEKMQ (reference sequence). The length of the CDR3 is 15 residues. V gave up 5 bases and J gave up 0 bases; unmatched junction bases: 5. The CDR3, as DNA: TGTGCCAGCAGCGCTAGACTAGCGGACTCCTACGAGCAGTACTTC. Translated, it gives CASSARLADSYEQYF. The full variable domain, rest sourced from reference TRBV13 and TRBJ2-7, is AAGVIQSPRHLIKEKRETATLKCYPIPRHDTVYWYQQGPGQDPQFLISFYEKMQSDKGSIPDRFSAQQFSDYHSELNMSSLELGDSALYFCASSARLADSYEQYFGPGTRLTVT.

The V gene is TRBV18, the J gene TRBJ1-6, with 11 nucleotides matching TRBD1. The CDR3 contains 17 residues. V lost 0 bases and J lost 7; bases outside the gene matches: 5. The germline gives CDR1 KGHSH, CDR2 LQKENI. The CDR3 nucleotides read TGTGCCAGCTCACCACCCCGGACAGGGGGCGGGAATTCACCCCTCCACTTT. As protein: CASSPPRTGGGNSPLHF.

The chain links TRBV7-2 to TRBJ1-5; the match to TRBD1 covers 9 bases. V shed 8 bases, J shed 6 bases, and the junction held 11 bases outside the gene matches. The length of the CDR3 is 15 residues. Germline CDR1 reads SGHTA; CDR2 reads FQGNSA. CDR3 sequence: CASQPQGARSQPQHF. CDR3 DNA: TGTGCCAGCCAGCCACAGGGGGCCCGCAGTCAGCCCCAGCATTTT.

Turning to this clone: Other DNA variants within this sample encode the same CDR3. The rearrangement joins TRBV4-2 to TRBJ2-2; the D gene is possibly TRBD2 (5 bases). Trimming shortened V by 0 bases and J by 2 bases, and 7 bases separated the two germline ends. The CDR3 is 15 amino acids. Germline V gives CDR1 LGHNA, CDR2 YNFKEQ. The CDR3 spells CASSQDPGNTGELFF. In DNA form, the CDR3 reads TGTGCCAGCAGCCAAGATCCGGGAAACACCGGGGAGCTGTTTTTT.

This chain links TRBV30 with TRBJ1-1; D gene unclear. CDR1 and CDR2 (germline): GTSNPN, SVGIG (reference sequence). CDR3 length: 11 amino acids. The V gene lost 3 bases and the J gene lost 6 bases, with 8 bases spanning the gap. This CDR3 reads CAWSRQAEAFF. CDR3 DNA sequence: TGTGCCTGGAGCCGGCAGGCTGAAGCTTTCTTT.

V gene TRBV7-2 combines with J gene TRBJ2-5; TRBD2 matches 9 bases. In germline, CDR1 is SGHTA, CDR2 FQGNSA. V lost 10 bases to trimming and J lost 5 bases; unmatched junction nucleotides: 5. The CDR3 sequence is 12 residues long. CDR3 sequence: CATAGGHETQYF. The CDR3 nucleotides read TGTGCCACGGCGGGGGGGCATGAGACCCAGTACTTC.